The rows below give T cell receptor beta chains drawn from one sample of a study of blood T cell repertoires in COVID-19. Only in-frame clones appear in the TCRdb table, and some are missing; sequencing was by immunoSEQ multiplex PCR. The sample lists roughly 500,000 clones, around 89% occurring once. The sample comprised PBMCs or T cells enriched from blood (not recorded which). The source of these receptors is a woman aged 35 to 49 who had recovered from COVID-19. The CDR3 runs from the conserved cysteine through the conserved F or W. The order of the fields is clone size, V gene, CDR3 protein. Only part of the rows carry a size: once, few, many, or a class if the clone is expanded.

size: .
V: TRBV6-5
CDR3: CASREGFSYNEQFF

size: .
V: TRBV21-1
CDR3: CASSKPLGEKERDTQYF

size: .
V: TRBV29-1
CDR3: CSASPRVYTEAFF

size: .
V: TRBV19
CDR3: CASTGSTGGTYGYTF

size: .
V: TRBV18
CDR3: CASGGQLSYGYTF

size: .
V: TRBV3-1/TRBV3-2
CDR3: CASSRGLVKNEQYF

size: .
V: TRBV15
CDR3: CATSRRQATHGYTF

size: .
V: TRBV25-1
CDR3: CASSDRLDMDTQYF

size: .
V: TRBV19
CDR3: CASQRGQGYNSPLHF

size: .
V: TRBV5-8
CDR3: CASSLVPSGRSSYEQYF

size: few
V: TRBV29-1
CDR3: CSVSDSGANVLTF

size: .
V: TRBV5-1
CDR3: CASSTGELDGNTIYF

size: .
V: TRBV27
CDR3: CASSQEGAETQYF

size: .
V: TRBV7-2
CDR3: CASSYREANYGYTF

size: .
V: TRBV9
CDR3: CASSVGGFRGYTF

size: .
V: TRBV27
CDR3: CASSLSSGRVYNEQFF

size: .
V: TRBV5-1
CDR3: CASSLMEYSNQPQHF

size: .
V: TRBV7-2
CDR3: CASSSLQSQRKSTDTQYF

size: .
V: TRBV19
CDR3: CASRPYRTGEGETQYF

size: .
V: TRBV7-2
CDR3: CASSLDPQRLGSPLHF

size: .
V: TRBV7-2
CDR3: CASSLDLRQGGYTF

size: .
V: TRBV6-1
CDR3: CASSERVKTDEQYF

size: .
V: TRBV10-3
CDR3: CAISESFGLDSGQPQHF

size: .
V: TRBV4-3
CDR3: CASSQDPFYEQYF

size: .
V: TRBV14
CDR3: CASSPGNYNEQFF

size: .
V: TRBV3-1/TRBV3-2
CDR3: CASSQMTGLAGAYEQYF

size: .
V: TRBV24-1
CDR3: CATSEASGRAHNEQFF

size: once
V: TRBV30
CDR3: CAWSVLLVGEQYF

size: .
V: TRBV7-9
CDR3: CASSHGQSEAFF

size: .
V: TRBV7-9
CDR3: CASSLVGDQPQHF

size: .
V: TRBV30
CDR3: CAWSPGNEVKLFF

size: .
V: TRBV7-9
CDR3: CASSLGVPTDTQYF

size: .
V: TRBV9
CDR3: CASSEQPLSRLVFF

size: .
V: TRBV9
CDR3: CASSVASNRETQYF

size: .
V: TRBV24-1
CDR3: CATSDGGQTGGKLFF

size: .
V: TRBV6-6
CDR3: CASSYYRDTPGYGYTF

size: .
V: TRBV27
CDR3: CASSLGTSGDNEQFF

size: .
V: TRBV7-9
CDR3: CASSDSLKTGDYGYTF

size: .
V: TRBV24-1
CDR3: CATSGTARNEQFF

size: .
V: TRBV7-2
CDR3: CASSPGLAGVETQYF

size: .
V: TRBV19
CDR3: CASSIEVRRLADLEDTQYF

size: .
V: TRBV6-2/TRBV6-3
CDR3: CASSIRQGLADTQYF

size: .
V: TRBV19
CDR3: CASSLRQGLAEAFF

size: .
V: TRBV18
CDR3: CASSPGLAYEQYF

size: .
V: TRBV18
CDR3: CASRTLLGTLANTGELFF

size: few
V: TRBV5-1
CDR3: CASGETWGDSGNTIYF

size: .
V: TRBV28
CDR3: CASDRQGAYEQYF

size: .
V: TRBV10-1
CDR3: CASSEFPPYQTSGRANEQFF

size: .
V: TRBV19
CDR3: CASSFPDNSYNEQFF

size: .
V: TRBV6-5
CDR3: CASSYSRRGGSEAFF